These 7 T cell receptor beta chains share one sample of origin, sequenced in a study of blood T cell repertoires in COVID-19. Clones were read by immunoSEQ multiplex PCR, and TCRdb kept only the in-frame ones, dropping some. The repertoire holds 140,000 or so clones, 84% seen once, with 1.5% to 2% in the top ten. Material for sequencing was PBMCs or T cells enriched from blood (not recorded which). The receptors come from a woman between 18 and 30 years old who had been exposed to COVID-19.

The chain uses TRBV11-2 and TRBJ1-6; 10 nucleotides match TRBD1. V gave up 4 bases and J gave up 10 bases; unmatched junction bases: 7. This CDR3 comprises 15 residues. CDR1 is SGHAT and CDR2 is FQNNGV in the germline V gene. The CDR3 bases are TGTGCCAGCAGCTCGACAGGGGGCCTGAGGTCACCCCTCCACTTT. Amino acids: CASSSTGGLRSPLHF.

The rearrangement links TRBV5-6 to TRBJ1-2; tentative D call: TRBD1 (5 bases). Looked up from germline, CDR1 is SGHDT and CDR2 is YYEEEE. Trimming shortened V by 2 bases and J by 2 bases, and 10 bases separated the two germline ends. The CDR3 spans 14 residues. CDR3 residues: CASSFAGRNYGYTF. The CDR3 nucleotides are TGTGCCAGCAGCTTCGCAGGGAGGAACTATGGCTACACCTTC.

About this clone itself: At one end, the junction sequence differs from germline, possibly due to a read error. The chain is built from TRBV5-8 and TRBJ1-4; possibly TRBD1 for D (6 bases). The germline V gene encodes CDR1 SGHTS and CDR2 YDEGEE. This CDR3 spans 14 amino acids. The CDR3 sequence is CASSSNPTGTKFNF. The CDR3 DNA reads TGTGCCAGCAGCTCGAACCCGACCGGGACAAAGTTCAATTTT. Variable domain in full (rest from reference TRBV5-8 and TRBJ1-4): EAGVTQSPTHLIKTRGQQATLRCSPISGHTSVYWYQQALGLGLQFLLWYDEGEERNRGNFPPRFSGRQFPNYSSELNVNALELEDSALYLCASSSNPTGTKFNFGSGTQLSVL.

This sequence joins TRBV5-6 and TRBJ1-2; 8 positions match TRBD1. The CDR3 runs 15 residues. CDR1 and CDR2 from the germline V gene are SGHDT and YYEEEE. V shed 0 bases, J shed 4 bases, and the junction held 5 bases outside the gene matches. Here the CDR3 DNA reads TGTGCCAGCAGCTTGGACCGGGACAGGATCTATGGCTACACCTTC. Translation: CASSLDRDRIYGYTF.

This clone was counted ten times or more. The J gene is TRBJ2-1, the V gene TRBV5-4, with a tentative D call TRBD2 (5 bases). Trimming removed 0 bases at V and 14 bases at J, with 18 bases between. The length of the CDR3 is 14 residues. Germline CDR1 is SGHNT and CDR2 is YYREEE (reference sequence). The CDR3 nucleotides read TGTGCCAGCAGCTTGGGGGAACTCAATAGAGCGGAGTTCTTC. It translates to CASSLGELNRAEFF.

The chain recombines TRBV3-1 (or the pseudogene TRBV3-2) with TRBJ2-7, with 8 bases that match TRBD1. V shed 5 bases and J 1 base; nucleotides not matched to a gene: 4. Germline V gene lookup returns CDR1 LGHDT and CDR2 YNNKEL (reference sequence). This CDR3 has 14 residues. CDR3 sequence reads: CASSFRTGSYEQYF. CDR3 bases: TGTGCCAGCAGCTTCCGGACAGGGTCCTACGAGCAGTACTTC.

The CDR3 DNA follows: TGTGCCAGCAGCACCCGGGGACAGGTGAATGAAAAACTGTTTTTT. This translates into CASSTRGQVNEKLFF. The chain carries TRBV7-2 and TRBJ1-4; 8 bases fit TRBD1. V was clipped by 5 bases and J by 5 bases; unmatched bases: 7. CDR1 SGHTA and CDR2 FQGNSA come from the germline V gene. The CDR3 has 15 residues.